Below are 20 T cell receptor beta chains sequenced from a single sample in a study of shared T cell receptors in the human thymus. Clones were read by immunoSEQ multiplex PCR, and TCRdb kept only the in-frame ones, dropping some. The sample has fewer than 700,000 clones; more than 75% are singletons. The same specimen was also included in a second study, on human thymus T cells.

Source material: thymocytes. These receptors were obtained from a boy younger than two with a congenital heart defect.

The chain links TRBV5-1 to TRBJ2-7; TRBD2 matches at 8 bases. J was trimmed by 5 bases and V by 4 bases; bases with no gene match: 14. The CDR3 loop spans 16 amino acids. Germline CDR1 reads SGHRS; CDR2 reads YFSETQ. The DNA of the CDR3 is TGCGCCAGCAGCGAGGGACTAGTCCCTGTAGGGGACGAGCAGTACTTC. It translates to CASSEGLVPVGDEQYF.

This sequence joins TRBV29-1 and TRBJ2-6; 11 bases are shared with TRBD2. V was pared by 1 base and J by 0 bases, with 8 bases of the junction left unmatched. CDR1 SQVTM and CDR2 ANQGSEA come from the germline V gene. The CDR3 contains 19 residues. CDR3 residues: CSVEVPGLAGPSGANVLTF. Written as DNA, the CDR3 is TGCAGCGTTGAAGTTCCTGGACTAGCGGGTCCCTCTGGGGCCAACGTCCTGACTTTC. The entire variable domain, with the rest obtained from reference TRBV29-1 and TRBJ2-6, is as follows: SAVISQKPSRDICQRGTSLTIQCQVDSQVTMMFWYRQQPGQSLTLIATANQGSEATYESGFVIDKFPISRPNLTFSTLTVSNMSPEDSSIYLCSVEVPGLAGPSGANVLTFGAGSRLTVL.

The chain joins TRBV21-1 to TRBJ2-7; no DNA check was done on the table's D call, TRBD2. TRBV21-1 represents a pseudogene. The CDR3 totals 9 residues. The CDR3 is CATLYEQYF. CDR3 DNA: TGTGCCACCCTCTACGAGCAGTACTTC.

The V call is TRBV18, the J call TRBJ2-2; the match to TRBD2 covers 7 bases. V lost 6 bases and J lost 6; bases outside the gene matches: 10. From germline, CDR1 is KGHSH and CDR2 LQKENI. CDR3 length: 15 residues. CDR3 loop: CASSETSTDPGELFF. The CDR3 nucleotides read TGTGCCAGCTCCGAGACTAGCACCGATCCCGGGGAGCTGTTTTTT.

This clone has a handful of counts. DNA of the CDR3: TGTGCCAGCAGCCCACTGGTTGAGCAGTTCTTC. Protein: CASSPLVEQFF. The V call is TRBV7-8, the J call TRBJ2-1; no clear D gene. V was trimmed by 5 bases and J by 9 bases, leaving 8 bases between them. This CDR3 has 11 residues. From germline, CDR1 is SGHVS and CDR2 FQNEAQ.

The chain uses TRBV4-1 and TRBJ2-3; TRBD2 agrees at 11 bases. Losses at the gene ends were 1 base for V and 2 bases for J; bases not matched to a gene: 5. Germline-derived CDR1 and CDR2 are MGHRA and YSYEKL. This CDR3 comprises 17 residues. The CDR3 region is CASSQGGTSGDTDTQYF. DNA of the CDR3: TGCGCCAGCAGCCAAGGGGGGACTAGCGGTGACACAGATACGCAGTATTTT.

V and J are TRBV7-9 and TRBJ1-3; 9 bases match TRBD1. CDR3 length equals 15 residues. Looked up from germline, CDR1 is SEHNR and CDR2 is FQNEAQ (reference sequence). The trim removed 6 bases at V and 6 bases at J, leaving 9 bases unmatched. CDR3 bases: TGTGCCAGCAGAACGGGACAGGGCCAAGTAAACACCATATATTTT. Translation: CASRTGQGQVNTIYF.

The CDR3 loop is CASSWDRGADTQYF. The CDR3 DNA is TGCGCCAGCAGCTGGGACAGGGGCGCAGATACGCAGTATTTT. V and J are TRBV5-1 and TRBJ2-3; 10 bases fit TRBD1. V trimming: 3 bases; J trimming: 4 bases; junction bases outside the gene matches: 2. This CDR3 region has 14 residues. In germline, CDR1 is SGHRS, CDR2 YFSETQ. Full variable domain (outside the CDR3, taken from reference TRBV5-1 and TRBJ2-3): KAGVTQTPRYLIKTRGQQVTLSCSPISGHRSVSWYQQTPGQGLQFLFEYFSETQRNKGNFPGRFSGRQFSNSRSEMNVSTLELGDSALYLCASSWDRGADTQYFGPGTRLTVL.

The J gene is TRBJ2-7, the V gene TRBV4-3, with TRBD1 matching over 9 bases. The V gene end was trimmed by 2 bases and the J gene end by 6 bases; junction bases not matched to a gene: 17. CDR1 and CDR2 from the germline V gene are LGHNA and YSLEER. This CDR3 has 18 amino acids. The CDR3 sequence: CASSQLPFRQGGPCEQYF. CDR3 bases: TGCGCCAGCAGCCAACTGCCCTTCCGACAGGGGGGGCCTTGCGAGCAGTACTTC.

The chain combines TRBV4-3 with TRBJ2-1; TRBD2 agrees at 13 bases. Germline V lookup: CDR1 LGHNA, CDR2 YSLEER. The CDR3 extends over 18 amino acids. V was pared by 1 base and J by 4 bases, with 7 bases of the junction left unmatched. CDR3 nucleotides: TGCGCCAGCAGCCAAGCATCTCGACTAGCGGGAGGATACAATGAGCAGTTCTTC. Residues: CASSQASRLAGGYNEQFF.

The V and J genes are TRBV27 and TRBJ2-3; 10 bases are shared with TRBD1. CDR1 MNHEY and CDR2 SMNVEV come from the germline V gene (reference sequence). V was clipped by 8 bases and J by 5 bases; unmatched bases: 4. CDR3 length equals 13 residues. CDR3 protein: CASGQGEVDTQYF. In nucleotides, the CDR3 is TGTGCCAGCGGACAGGGGGAGGTAGATACGCAGTATTTT.

This clone came up once. The chain recombines TRBV27 with TRBJ2-1; 11 bases map to TRBD2. The germline V gene has CDR1 MNHEY and CDR2 SMNVEV (reference sequence). The CDR3 is made up of 16 amino acids. J was trimmed by 7 bases and V by 5 bases; bases with no gene match: 10. The CDR3 sequence: CASSTLLAGVRNEQFF. DNA of the CDR3: TGTGCCAGCAGTACCCTACTAGCGGGGGTCAGGAATGAGCAGTTCTTC.

The rearrangement links TRBV30 to TRBJ1-5, with 7 bases fitting TRBD1. This CDR3 is 13 amino acids long. The germline CDR1 and CDR2 sequences are GTSNPN and SVGIG (reference sequence). The V and J ends lost 8 bases and 6 bases, in that order; junction bases with no gene match: 10. The CDR3 here is CAAGTEFGQPQHF. The DNA of the CDR3 is TGTGCCGCCGGGACAGAGTTTGGTCAGCCCCAGCATTTT.

V is TRBV9 and J is TRBJ2-2, with D perhaps matching TRBD2 (6 bases). With 3 bases removed from V and 4 bases from J, the gap between germline ends came to 7 bases. Per the germline V gene, CDR1 is SGDLS and CDR2 is YYNGEE. CDR3 size: 13 residues. The CDR3 reads CASSGRVTGELFF. CDR3 nucleotide sequence: TGTGCCAGCAGCGGGAGGGTCACCGGGGAGCTGTTTTTT.

The CDR3 DNA reads TGCGCCAGCAGCTTGCGTCGGGACAGGGGCACAGATACGCAGTATTTT. Amino acids: CASSLRRDRGTDTQYF. The chain uses TRBV5-1 and TRBJ2-3, with 9 bases that match TRBD1. CDR3 length equals 16 residues. Losses at the gene ends were 1 base for V and 1 base for J; bases not matched to a gene: 4. Germline V gene data show CDR1 as SGHRS and CDR2 as YFSETQ.

This clone was detected only once. V gene TRBV12-5 combines with J gene TRBJ1-1; possible D gene TRBD1, 6 bases. CDR3 length: 15 residues. Germline assignment: CDR1 LGHNT and CDR2 FRNRAP. Between the trimmed V and J ends, which lost 1 base and 1 base, there was a span of 10 bases. The CDR3 loop reads CASGLARGQNTEAFF. The DNA of the CDR3 is TGTGCTAGTGGTTTGGCCAGGGGTCAGAACACTGAAGCTTTCTTT.

The chain carries TRBV5-8 and TRBJ1-4; 8 bases map to TRBD1. The junction had 9 bases not matched to a gene; V was cut back by 5 bases and J by 0 bases. Germline V gives CDR1 SGHTS, CDR2 YDEGEE. The CDR3 consists of 17 residues. This chain's CDR3 is CASSSPGGRTTNEKLFF. As DNA, the CDR3 is TGTGCCAGCAGTTCTCCAGGGGGCAGGACAACTAATGAAAAACTGTTTTTT.

This sequence joins TRBV4-3 and TRBJ2-7, with 8 bases that match TRBD1. Germline lookup yields CDR1 LGHNA and CDR2 YSLEER. The trim removed 3 bases at V and 4 bases at J, leaving 11 bases unmatched. This CDR3 has 16 amino acids. The CDR3 sequence: CASSHKQGGPEYEQYF. In DNA, the CDR3 is TGCGCCAGCAGCCACAAACAGGGGGGTCCCGAATACGAGCAGTACTTC.

CDR3 region: CASSYLGPASSYNEQFF. The CDR3 DNA reads TGTGCCAGCAGTTATTTGGGGCCCGCAAGCTCCTACAATGAGCAGTTCTTC. This chain joins TRBV27 and TRBJ2-1, with D maybe TRBD1 (5 bases). Trimming took 4 bases from V and 0 from J, leaving 16 bases between them. Germline-derived CDR1 and CDR2 are MNHEY and SMNVEV (reference sequence). CDR3 length equals 17 residues.

The chain has TRBV4-3 and TRBJ2-5; TRBD1 aligns across 10 bases. With the DNA end fitting TRBJ2-7 better, the J assignment may be wrong. Germline loops: CDR1 LGHNA, CDR2 YSLEER. The CDR3 has 13 amino acids. CDR3 in amino acids: CASSPGTGAEQYF. The CDR3 DNA is TGCGCCAGCAGCCCGGGGACAGGGGCCGAGCAGTACTTC.